Shown below are 5 T cell receptor beta chains from a single sample sequenced in a study of T cells in Graves' hyperthyroidism and ophthalmopathy. Amplification of TCR beta CDR3 regions used RNA as the template. With the HTBI primer set, the TCR CDR3 went through a first round of RT-PCR. TCRdb re-derived calls from the multiplex PCR reads in MiXCR, one entry per CDR3 protein. The table includes over 700,000 distinct CDR3 sequences, around 38% detected once. Material for sequencing was blood. The receptors derive from a man aged 18 to 35 with Graves' hyperthyroidism.

In the case of this clonotype: One end of the junction is discordant with germline, which a read error may explain. V usage is TRBV10-3 and J usage is TRBJ1-2; D not certain. The CDR3 contains 13 residues. Germline lookup yields CDR1 ENHRY and CDR2 SYGVKD. The CDR3 DNA is TGTGCCAGCAGTGAGTCCACGGGGAAGGGCCACACCTTC. This gives the protein CASSESTGKGHTF.

This clonotype has a count of ten or more. Here the CDR3 DNA reads TGTGCCAGCAGCTCAACTGAGGCCCCGTTTGAGCCCCAGCATTTT. Residues: CASSSTEAPFEPQHF. The chain combines TRBV7-9 with TRBJ1-5, with D hard to call. Germline CDR1 SEHNR, CDR2 FQNEAQ (reference sequence). V was pared by 4 bases and J by 8 bases, with 18 bases between. The CDR3 covers 15 residues.

This clonotype was counted between two and nine times. The chain couples TRBV20-1 to TRBJ2-5; D is unresolved. The CDR3 has 12 residues. Germline V gives CDR1 DFQATT, CDR2 SNEGSKA (reference sequence). The germline V and J ends were trimmed by 2 bases and 6 bases, with 10 bases remaining between them. CDR3 sequence reads: CSARSPRQTQYF. Written as DNA, the CDR3 is TGCAGTGCTAGATCCCCGCGGCAGACCCAGTACTTC.

This clonotype was recorded many times. The chain has TRBV19 and TRBJ1-1; D is undetermined. There are 13 residues in the CDR3. V shed 7 bases and J shed 1 base, with 10 bases lying between them. In germline, CDR1 is LNHDA, CDR2 SQIVND (reference sequence). CDR3: CASTYTSNTEAFF. In DNA, the CDR3 is TGTGCCAGTACATACACCTCGAACACTGAAGCTTTCTTT.

The rearrangement uses TRBV7-2 and TRBJ1-1, with a possible D match to TRBD1 (6 bases). The germline gives CDR1 SGHTA, CDR2 FQGNSA. The CDR3 length is 15 residues. Trimming removed 2 bases at V and 9 bases at J, with 19 bases between. Here the CDR3 DNA reads TGTGCCAGCAGCTTAACGATACAGGGAGGGGCTCAAGCTTTCTTT. It encodes CASSLTIQGGAQAFF.